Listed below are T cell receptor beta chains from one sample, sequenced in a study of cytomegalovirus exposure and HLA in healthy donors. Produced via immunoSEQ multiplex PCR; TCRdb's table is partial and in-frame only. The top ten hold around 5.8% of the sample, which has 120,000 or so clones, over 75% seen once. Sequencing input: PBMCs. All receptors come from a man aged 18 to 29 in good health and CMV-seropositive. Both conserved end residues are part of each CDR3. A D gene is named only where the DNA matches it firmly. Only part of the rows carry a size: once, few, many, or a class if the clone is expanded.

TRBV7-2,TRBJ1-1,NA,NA,CASSPLHNTEAFF,TGTGCCAGCAGTCCACTACATAACACTGAAGCTTTCTTT
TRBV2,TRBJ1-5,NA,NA,CASTPESGSNQPQHF,TGTGCCAGCACCCCCGAGTCAGGAAGCAATCAGCCCCAGCATTTT
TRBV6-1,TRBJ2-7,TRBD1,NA,CASRTGISGYEQYF,TGTGCCAGCAGGACAGGGATTAGTGGCTACGAGCAGTACTTC
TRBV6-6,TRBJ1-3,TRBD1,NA,CASRATGTSGNTIYF,TGTGCCAGCAGAGCGACAGGGACCTCTGGAAACACCATATATTTT
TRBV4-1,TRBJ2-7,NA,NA,CASSPNPTTEQYF,TGCGCCAGCAGCCCCAATCCTACCACCGAGCAGTACTTC
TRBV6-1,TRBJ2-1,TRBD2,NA,CASSEAGGPQTSYNEQFF,TGTGCCAGCAGTGAGGCGGGGGGGCCTCAAACTTCCTACAATGAGCAGTTCTTC
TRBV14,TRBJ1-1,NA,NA,CASRTRTENTEAFF,TGTGCCAGCAGGACAAGGACAGAGAACACTGAAGCTTTCTTT
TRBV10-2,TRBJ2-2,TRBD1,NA,CASSDRGRGELFF,TGCGCCAGCAGTGACAGGGGGCGAGGGGAGCTGTTTTTT
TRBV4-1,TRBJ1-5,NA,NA,CASSQARAVNQPQHF,TGCGCCAGCAGCCAAGCGAGGGCAGTCAATCAGCCCCAGCATTTT
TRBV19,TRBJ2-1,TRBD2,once,CASSIPPRGGYNEQFF,TGTGCCAGTAGTATCCCCCCCCGCGGGGGATACAATGAGCAGTTCTTC
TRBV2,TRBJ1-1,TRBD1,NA,CASSQDRGAFF,TGTGCCAGCAGCCAAGACAGGGGGGCTTTCTTT
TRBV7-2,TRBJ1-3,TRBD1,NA,CASSSYPWTGVGGNTIYF,TGTGCCAGCAGCTCTTACCCATGGACAGGGGTTGGTGGAAACACCATATATTTT
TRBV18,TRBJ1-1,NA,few,CASSRYEGGTTEAFF,TGTGCCAGCTCACGATACGAGGGGGGGACGACTGAAGCTTTCTTT
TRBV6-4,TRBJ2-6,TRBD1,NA,CASSGTGGSGANVLTF,TGTGCCAGCAGTGGGACAGGGGGCTCTGGGGCCAACGTCCTGACTTTC
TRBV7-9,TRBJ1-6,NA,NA,CASSPPTGSNSPLHF,TGTGCCAGCAGCCCCCCAACAGGGTCTAATTCACCCCTCCACTTT
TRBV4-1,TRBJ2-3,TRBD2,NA,CASSQGLAGGQAGTDTQYF,TGCGCCAGCAGCCAAGGACTAGCGGGAGGCCAAGCGGGCACAGATACGCAGTATTTT
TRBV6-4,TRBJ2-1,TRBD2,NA,CASSTSGGYNEQFF,TGTGCCAGCAGTACCAGCGGGGGGTACAATGAGCAGTTCTTC
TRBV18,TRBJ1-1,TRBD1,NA,CASSPYGQAAEAFF,TGTGCCAGCTCACCTTACGGACAGGCCGCCGAAGCTTTCTTT
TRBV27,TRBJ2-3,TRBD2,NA,CASSLLGLAASTDTQYF,TGTGCCAGCAGTCTCCTCGGACTAGCGGCTAGCACAGATACGCAGTATTTT
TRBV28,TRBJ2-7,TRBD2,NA,CASSLGGATYEQYF,TGTGCCAGCAGTCTCGGGGGGGCTACCTACGAGCAGTACTTC
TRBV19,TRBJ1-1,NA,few,CASSIVPLRNTEAFF,TGTGCCAGTAGTATAGTCCCCCTACGGAACACTGAAGCTTTCTTT
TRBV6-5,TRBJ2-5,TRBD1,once,CASSGTEETQYF,TGTGCCAGCAGTGGGACAGAAGAGACCCAGTACTTC
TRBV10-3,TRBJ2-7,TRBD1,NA,CAISESGTDYEQYF,TGTGCCATCAGTGAGTCCGGGACAGACTACGAGCAGTACTTC
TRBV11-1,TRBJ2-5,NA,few,CASSLNREETQYF,TGTGCCAGCAGCTTAAACAGGGAAGAGACCCAGTACTTC
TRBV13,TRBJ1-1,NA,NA,CASSLTGRAEAFF,TGTGCCAGCAGCTTAACAGGGAGGGCCGAAGCTTTCTTT
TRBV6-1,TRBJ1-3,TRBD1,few,CATEDRGAGNTIYF,TGTGCCACAGAGGACAGGGGAGCTGGAAACACCATATATTTT
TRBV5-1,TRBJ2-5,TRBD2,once,CASSLGSSGGPETQYF,TGCGCCAGCAGCTTGGGGAGCAGCGGGGGTCCAGAGACCCAGTACTTC
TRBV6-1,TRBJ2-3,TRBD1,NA,CASSVGTALGADTQYF,TGTGCCAGCAGTGTTGGGACAGCCCTCGGGGCAGATACGCAGTATTTT
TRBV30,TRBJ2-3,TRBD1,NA,CAWRRPGTGDTQYF,TGTGCCTGGAGACGTCCCGGGACAGGGGATACGCAGTATTTT
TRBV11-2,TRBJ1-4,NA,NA,CASSLPGFNEKLFF,TGTGCCAGCAGCTTACCGGGATTTAATGAAAAACTGTTTTTT
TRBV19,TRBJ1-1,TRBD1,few,CASLGTGTANTEAFF,TGTGCCAGCCTTGGGACCGGGACAGCGAACACTGAAGCTTTCTTT
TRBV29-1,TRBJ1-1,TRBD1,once,CSVETTPGQGTEAFF,TGCAGCGTTGAAACTACCCCTGGACAGGGGACTGAAGCTTTCTTT
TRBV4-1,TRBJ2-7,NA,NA,CASSPTRDFYEQYF,TGCGCCAGCAGCCCGACCAGGGATTTCTACGAGCAGTACTTC
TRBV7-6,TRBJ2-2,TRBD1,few,CASSETGMITGELFF,TGTGCCAGCAGCGAGACAGGGATGATCACCGGGGAGCTGTTTTTT
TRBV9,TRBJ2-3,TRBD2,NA,CASSERGGLAGVSTDTQYF,TGTGCCAGCAGCGAACGGGGTGGACTAGCGGGAGTTAGCACAGATACGCAGTATTTT
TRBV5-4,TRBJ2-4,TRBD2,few,CASSYTGLVSGNSQYF,TGTGCCAGCAGCTATACCGGACTAGTTAGTGGAAACAGTCAGTACTTC
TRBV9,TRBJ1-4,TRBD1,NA,CASSSGQGNEKLFF,TGTGCCAGCAGCTCAGGACAGGGAAATGAAAAACTGTTTTTT
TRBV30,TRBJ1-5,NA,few,CAWSVDWQGNQPQHF,TGTGCCTGGAGTGTAGACTGGCAGGGAAATCAGCCCCAGCATTTT
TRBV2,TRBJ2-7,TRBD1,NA,CASRTRDRGSSVQYF,TGTGCCAGCAGAACACGGGACAGGGGAAGCTCTGTGCAGTACTTC
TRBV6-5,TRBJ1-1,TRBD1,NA,CASSYTDRGGDFF,TGTGCCAGCAGTTACACTGACAGGGGAGGGGATTTCTTT
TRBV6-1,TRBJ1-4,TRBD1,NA,CASKNLQGAPGKLFF,TGTGCCAGCAAAAATTTACAGGGGGCGCCGGGAAAACTGTTTTTT
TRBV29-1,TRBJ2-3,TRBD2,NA,CSGGSWGTDTQYF,TGCAGCGGCGGGAGTTGGGGCACAGATACGCAGTATTTT
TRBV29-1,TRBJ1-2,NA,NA,CSVEGGGFGYGYTF,TGCAGCGTTGAAGGAGGGGGATTTGGGTATGGCTACACCTTC
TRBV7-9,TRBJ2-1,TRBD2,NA,CASSLMSLAGGWHYNEQFF,TGTGCCAGCAGCTTAATGAGTCTAGCGGGAGGATGGCACTACAATGAGCAGTTCTTC
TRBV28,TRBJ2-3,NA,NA,CASRKSNRERGTDTQYF,TGTGCCAGCAGAAAGAGCAACAGGGAAAGAGGCACAGATACGCAGTATTTT
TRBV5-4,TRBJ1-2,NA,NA,CASSKAYNYGYTF,TGTGCCAGCAGCAAAGCTTACAACTATGGCTACACCTTC
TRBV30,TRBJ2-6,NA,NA,CAWSPGHHLSGANVLTF,TGTGCCTGGTCCCCGGGACACCATCTCTCTGGGGCCAACGTCCTGACTTTC
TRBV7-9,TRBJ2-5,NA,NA,CASGETAYQETQYF,TGTGCCAGCGGCGAGACAGCGTACCAAGAGACCCAGTACTTC
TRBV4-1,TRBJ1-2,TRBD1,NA,CASSRTGGVYTF,TGCGCCAGCAGCCGGACAGGGGGGGTCTACACCTTC
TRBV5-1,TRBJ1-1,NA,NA,CASSPLRDTLNTEAFF,TGCGCCAGCAGCCCCCTCCGGGACACTTTGAACACTGAAGCTTTCTTT
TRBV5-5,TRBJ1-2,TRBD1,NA,CASSSMGTGGYGYTF,TGTGCCAGCAGCTCGATGGGGACAGGGGGCTATGGCTACACCTTC
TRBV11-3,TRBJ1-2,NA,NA,CASSLWEYGYTF,TGTGCCAGCAGCTTATGGGAGTATGGCTACACCTTC
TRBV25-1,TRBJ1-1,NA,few,CASTGVGWGSEAFF,TGTGCCAGCACCGGAGTGGGTTGGGGCAGTGAAGCTTTCTTT
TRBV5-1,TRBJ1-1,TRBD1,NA,CASSSGQPNTEAFF,TGCGCCAGCAGTTCGGGACAGCCGAACACTGAAGCTTTCTTT